This T cell receptor beta chain was recovered during a study of T cells after posttransplantation cyclophosphamide. Study-level results: Donor-recipient repertoire similarity was low at 1-2 months, rising over year one. After PTCy, TRB diversity resembled that of CNI/methotrexate controls.

The germline V gene encodes CDR1 SNHLY and CDR2 FYNNEI. V was clipped by 6 bases and J by 9 bases; unmatched bases: 5. CDR3 size: 12 residues. In its sample, this clone was seen many times. Antigen unknown. Generated by immunoSEQ multiplex PCR, the TCRdb table keeps only in-frame clones and is missing some. The table lists approximately 39,000 clones, with no singletons. The chain recombines TRBV2 with TRBJ2-1, with 7 bases matching TRBD1. The TCR originated in a man between 45 and 60 years old in good health, CMV-negative, and a related stem cell transplant donor. Sequenced input: PBMCs. The CDR3: CASSPQGTEQFF. The CDR3 DNA reads as TGTGCCAGCAGCCCACAGGGGACTGAGCAGTTCTTC.